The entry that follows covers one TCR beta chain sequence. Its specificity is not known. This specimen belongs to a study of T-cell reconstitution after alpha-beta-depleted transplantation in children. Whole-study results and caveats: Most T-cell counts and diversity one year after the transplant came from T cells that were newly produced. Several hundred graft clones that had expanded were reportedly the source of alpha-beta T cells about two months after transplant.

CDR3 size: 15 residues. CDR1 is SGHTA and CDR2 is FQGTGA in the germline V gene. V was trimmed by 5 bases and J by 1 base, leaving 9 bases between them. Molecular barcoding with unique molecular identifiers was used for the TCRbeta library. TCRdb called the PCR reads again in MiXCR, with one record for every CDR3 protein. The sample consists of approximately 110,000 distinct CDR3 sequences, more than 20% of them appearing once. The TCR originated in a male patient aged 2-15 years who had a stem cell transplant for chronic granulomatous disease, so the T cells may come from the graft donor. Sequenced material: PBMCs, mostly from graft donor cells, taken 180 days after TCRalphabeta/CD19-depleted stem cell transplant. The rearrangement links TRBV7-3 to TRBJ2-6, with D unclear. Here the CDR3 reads CASSPTTSGANVLTF. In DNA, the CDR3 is TGTGCCAGCAGCCCAACCACTTCTGGGGCCAACGTCCTGACTTTC.